The 27 T cell receptor beta chains given below trace back to one sample, sequenced in a study of T-cell memory formation after mild COVID-19. TCRdb analysed the 5' RACE reads with MiXCR anew, one entry per CDR3 protein. The sample holds 280,000 or so distinct CDR3 sequences, around 8% seen once. Sequencing used PBMCs or a T cell subset sorted from them (not recorded which). The receptors stem from a man aged 18 to 35 who had mild COVID-19 (a few samples of this study predate the infection). Cell type and time point are not known.

This clonotype was counted at least ten times. The genes are TRBV4-3 and TRBJ2-3; no firm D call. The germline V and J ends were trimmed by 0 bases and 4 bases, with 11 bases remaining between them. The CDR3 covers 15 residues. The V gene's germline CDR1 is LGHNA and CDR2 YSLEER. Written as DNA, the CDR3 is TGCGCCAGCAGCCAAGATCCGGACGGCTCAGATACGCAGTATTTT. Translating gives CASSQDPDGSDTQYF.

This clonotype was recorded a few times. J is TRBJ1-1 and V is TRBV6-5; tentative D call: TRBD1 (6 bases). This CDR3 is 15 amino acids long. Between the trimmed V and J ends, which lost 0 bases and 7 bases, there was a span of 15 bases. In germline, CDR1 is MNHEY, CDR2 SVGAGI. The CDR3 nucleotides are TGTGCCAGCAGTTACTCGAAAGCAGGGGCCTTTGAAGCTTTCTTT. As protein: CASSYSKAGAFEAFF.

In this sample, this clonotype turned up many times. This sequence joins TRBV7-3 and TRBJ2-5; TRBD1 might be the D (6 bases). Per germline, CDR1 SGHTA and CDR2 FQGTGA. V was cut by 6 bases and J by 5 bases, with 13 bases left in between. The CDR3 runs 13 residues. The CDR3 coding sequence is TGTGCCAGCAGTAGGGACATAAGGGAGACCCAGTACTTC. This codes for CASSRDIRETQYF.

The chain carries TRBV20-1 and TRBJ2-1; TRBD2 matches at 12 bases. The CDR3 extends over 14 amino acids. The V segment lost 6 bases and the J segment 5 bases; nucleotides outside the gene matches: 5. The germline gives CDR1 DFQATT, CDR2 SNEGSKA (reference sequence). The CDR3 DNA sequence: TGCAGTGCAGTACTAGCGGGGGGCCACAATGAGCAGTTCTTC. This encodes CSAVLAGGHNEQFF.

J is TRBJ2-7 and V is TRBV21-1. TRBV21-1 is reported as a pseudogene. There are 13 residues in the CDR3. CDR3 residues: CASSKLCPYEQYV. CDR3 coding DNA: TGTGCCAGCAGCAAACTGTGTCCCTACGAGCAGTACGTC.

V is TRBV13 and J is TRBJ2-7; TRBD2 matches at 10 bases. Unmatched junction bases numbered 8, after V lost 2 bases and J lost 1 base. This CDR3 has 17 residues. From germline, CDR1 is PRHDT and CDR2 FYEKMQ (reference sequence). Here the CDR3 DNA reads TGTGCCAGCAGCTTACGGCTAGCGGGGGTATCTTCCTACGAGCAGTACTTC. Translated: CASSLRLAGVSSYEQYF. Combining the CDR3 with reference TRBV13 and TRBJ2-7 gives the whole variable domain AAGVIQSPRHLIKEKRETATLKCYPIPRHDTVYWYQQGPGQDPQFLISFYEKMQSDKGSIPDRFSAQQFSDYHSELNMSSLELGDSALYFCASSLRLAGVSSYEQYFGPGTRLTVT.

The genes are TRBV6-2 or TRBV6-3 and TRBJ1-1; D perhaps matches TRBD1 (5 bases). The CDR3 is 15 amino acids. The V end lost 1 base, the J end lost 5 bases, and 14 bases lay between the germline ends. CDR1 MNHEY and CDR2 SVGEGT come from the germline V gene. CDR3 sequence (DNA): TGTGCCAGCAGTTACTACGGGGCGGGAAATACTGAAGCTTTCTTT. Translation gives CASSYYGAGNTEAFF.

This rearrangement joins TRBV5-6 to TRBJ1-2; tentatively, D is TRBD1 (5 bases). The CDR3 runs 15 residues. V gave up 3 bases and J gave up 0 bases, with 12 bases separating them. CDR1 and CDR2 from the germline V gene are SGHDT and YYEEEE. The CDR3 sequence is CASSSTGTSNYGYTF. In nucleotides, the CDR3 is TGTGCCAGCAGCTCAACCGGGACGTCTAACTATGGCTACACCTTC.

This clonotype came up a few times. This chain connects TRBV7-6 to TRBJ2-7, with D hard to call. CDR1 and CDR2 (germline): SGHVS, FNYEAQ. V was cut by 1 base and J by 2 bases, with 12 bases left in between. CDR3 length: 15 amino acids. The CDR3 region is CASSLGAGRAYEQYV. In DNA form, the CDR3 reads TGTGCCAGCAGCTTAGGAGCAGGTCGAGCCTACGAGCAGTACGTC.

This clonotype was observed a few times. V usage is TRBV4-1 and J usage is TRBJ2-3, with 9 nucleotides matching TRBD2. CDR1 and CDR2 (germline): MGHRA, YSYEKL. The CDR3 length is 16 residues. The V gene end was trimmed by 2 bases and the J gene end by 3 bases; junction bases not matched to a gene: 6. The CDR3 DNA is TGCGCCAGCAGCCAATTGGCAGGACTAGCGACAGATACGCAGTATTTT. This sequence encodes CASSQLAGLATDTQYF.

The chain carries TRBV7-2 and TRBJ2-1; D is undetermined. Trimming took 7 bases from V and 5 from J, leaving 12 bases between them. CDR1 SGHTA and CDR2 FQGNSA come from the germline V gene. This CDR3 has 13 amino acids. CDR3 in DNA: TGTGCCAGCACCTACCTCGCGGACAATGAGCAGTTCTTC. Translating it yields CASTYLADNEQFF. The whole variable domain, filled in from reference TRBV7-2 and TRBJ2-1, reads GAGVSQSPSNKVTEKGKDVELRCDPISGHTALYWYRQSLGQGLEFLIYFQGNSAPDKSGLPSDRFSAERTGGSVSTLTIQRTQQEDSAVYLCASTYLADNEQFFGPGTRLTVL.

This clonotype was seen at least ten times. The chain combines TRBV5-1 with TRBJ1-6; 7 bases fit TRBD1. The CDR3 runs 15 residues. V lost 4 bases and J lost 4; bases outside the gene matches: 5. Germline V gene lookup returns CDR1 SGHRS and CDR2 YFSETQ. DNA of the CDR3: TGCGCCAGCAGCGCCGGGACAGTTTATAATTCACCCCTCCACTTT. Translation gives CASSAGTVYNSPLHF.

The table lists this clonotype with many counts. The genes are TRBV12-3 or TRBV12-4 and TRBJ2-7; D is unclear. This CDR3 has 14 amino acids. Trimming stripped 1 base from V and 2 bases from J, with 9 bases between. The CDR3 region is CASSLDGPTYEQYF. DNA of the CDR3: TGTGCCAGCAGTTTAGATGGTCCCACCTACGAGCAGTACTTC.

This chain links TRBV5-4 with TRBJ2-7, with D hard to call. There are 13 residues in the CDR3. V was shortened by 3 bases and J by 0 bases, with 7 bases between the two germline ends. Germline assignment: CDR1 SGHNT and CDR2 YYREEE (reference sequence). This CDR3 is CASSSPTSYEQYF. In nucleotides, the CDR3 is TGTGCCAGCAGCTCCCCAACCTCCTACGAGCAGTACTTC.

Many counts were recorded for this clonotype. This rearrangement joins TRBV7-3 to TRBJ1-1, with D maybe TRBD1 (6 bases). V was shortened by 5 bases and J by 2 bases, with 12 bases between the two germline ends. The germline V gene encodes CDR1 SGHTA and CDR2 FQGTGA. The CDR3 sequence is 14 residues long. This CDR3 is CASSPGTTNTEAFF. CDR3 DNA sequence: TGTGCCAGCAGCCCCGGGACAACCAACACTGAAGCTTTCTTT.

V usage is TRBV4-1 and J usage is TRBJ1-4; 7 positions agree with TRBD1. This CDR3 is built from 16 residues. With 0 bases clipped from V and 7 bases from J, the junction kept 8 bases outside the gene matches. Germline CDR1 reads MGHRA; CDR2 reads YSYEKL. CDR3 residues: CASSQDPVGGTEKLFF. The CDR3 DNA follows: TGCGCCAGCAGCCAAGATCCCGTAGGGGGCACTGAAAAACTGTTTTTT.

The table lists this clonotype with a few counts. The chain recombines TRBV5-1 with TRBJ1-1; D uncertain. The CDR3 length is 15 residues. The germline V gene has CDR1 SGHRS and CDR2 YFSETQ. Trimming cost V 4 bases and J 7 bases, with 20 bases left between them. The CDR3 here is CASSLIGGRTDEAFF. In DNA, the CDR3 is TGCGCCAGCAGCCTTATCGGAGGGCGAACGGATGAAGCTTTCTTT.

This clonotype was recorded a few times. V gene TRBV18 combines with J gene TRBJ2-7, with a weak D call TRBD2 (5 bases). There are 13 residues in the CDR3. Between the trimmed V and J ends, which lost 5 bases and 4 bases, there was a span of 12 bases. Germline CDR1 reads KGHSH; CDR2 reads LQKENI. This CDR3 reads CASSGGQAYEQYV. The CDR3 DNA is TGTGCCAGCTCAGGAGGTCAGGCATACGAGCAGTACGTC.

The chain recombines TRBV7-9 with TRBJ2-7, with 11 bases identical to TRBD2. The CDR3 has 14 residues. Germline V gene lookup returns CDR1 SEHNR and CDR2 FQNEAQ (reference sequence). V dropped 5 bases and J dropped 4; count of bases not matched to a gene: 4. The CDR3 nucleotides read TGTGCCAGCAGCCCTAGCGGGGGGCTGTACGAGCAGTACTTC. It is translated as CASSPSGGLYEQYF.

This clonotype was recorded at least ten times. V and J are TRBV15 and TRBJ1-5, with no clear D. The V and J ends lost 6 bases and 6 bases respectively, with 21 bases between them. Germline V gene sequence: CDR1 LNHNV, CDR2 YYDKDF (reference sequence). The length of the CDR3 is 16 residues. As DNA, the CDR3 is TGTGCCACCAGTTTGAGCCTGGGAAGGGAGGGTCAGCCCCAGCATTTT. Encoded protein: CATSLSLGREGQPQHF.

The chain recombines TRBV12-3 or TRBV12-4 with TRBJ2-7; TRBD1 matches at 9 bases. The V segment lost 6 bases and the J segment 9 bases; nucleotides outside the gene matches: 6. This CDR3 spans 12 amino acids. For the CDR3, the DNA is TGTGCCAGCAGCCCTACAGGGGGCGGGCAGTACTTC. Amino acids: CASSPTGGGQYF.

The gene calls are TRBV4-3 and TRBJ1-2, with TRBD1 matching 7 bases. Germline trimming cut 4 bases from V and 5 bases from J; bases unmatched to any gene: 7. The CDR3 is made up of 14 amino acids. CDR1 and CDR2 from the germline V gene are LGHNA and YSLEER. CDR3 DNA sequence: TGCGCCAGCAGCCCAGCGACAGGGCCGTATGGCTACACCTTC. Protein product: CASSPATGPYGYTF.

This clonotype was detected ten times or more. The V and J genes are TRBV6-5 and TRBJ1-2; 7 nucleotides match TRBD1. V lost 6 bases and J lost 7; bases outside the gene matches: 8. The CDR3 length is 13 residues. The V gene's germline CDR1 is MNHEY and CDR2 SVGAGI. The CDR3 sequence: CASRQGRLGGYTF. For the CDR3, the DNA is TGTGCCAGCAGACAGGGGAGGTTGGGTGGCTACACCTTC.

This clonotype has ten or more counts. V and J are TRBV18 and TRBJ1-5, with D possibly TRBD1 on 5 matching bases. V was pared by 3 bases and J by 6 bases, with 18 bases between. Germline-derived CDR1 and CDR2 are KGHSH and LQKENI. This CDR3 is built from 16 residues. The CDR3 here is CASSPRRERWGQPQHF. The CDR3 DNA reads TGTGCCAGCTCACCTCGCAGGGAGAGGTGGGGTCAGCCCCAGCATTTT.

This clonotype was seen a handful of times. The rearrangement joins TRBV30 to TRBJ1-2; tentative D call: TRBD1 (5 bases). Germline V gene lookup returns CDR1 GTSNPN and CDR2 SVGIG (reference sequence). This CDR3 has 12 residues. V was shortened by 2 bases and J by 5 bases, with 9 bases between the two germline ends. The CDR3 DNA is TGTGCCTGGAGTCCGAGACAGTATGGCTACACCTTC. It codes for CAWSPRQYGYTF.

This clonotype was observed a few times. This chain links TRBV7-9 with TRBJ2-1; TRBD2 matches at 7 bases. In germline, CDR1 is SEHNR, CDR2 FQNEAQ (reference sequence). CDR3 length equals 12 residues. V trimming: 5 bases; J trimming: 15 bases; junction bases outside the gene matches: 10. Written as DNA, the CDR3 is TGTGCCAGCAGCAGGGACTACCTAAATCCGTTCTTC. Translating gives CASSRDYLNPFF.

The V and J genes are TRBV6-2 or TRBV6-3 and TRBJ1-3, with a weak D call TRBD1 (5 bases). Germline CDR1 MNHEY, CDR2 SVGEGT. The CDR3 runs to 14 residues. Trimming pared 1 base from V and 9 bases from J, leaving 13 bases between. The CDR3: CASSYFAGEGTIYF. The CDR3 bases are TGTGCCAGCAGTTACTTCGCGGGGGAAGGCACCATATATTTT.